This T cell receptor beta chain was profiled in a study of response to subunit inactivated influenza vaccine. With 5 bases clipped from V and 5 bases from J, the junction kept 8 bases outside the gene matches. The CDR3 sequence is 15 residues long. From germline, CDR1 is ENHRY and CDR2 SYGVKD. TCRdb ran MiXCR on the RT-PCR reads and lists one entry per CDR3 protein. Of 600,000 to 850,000 distinct CDR3 sequences detected, 14% appear once; the ten largest clones hold 6.5% to 8%. The material was PBMCs from blood, obtained 14 days before vaccination. The chain employs TRBV10-3 and TRBJ2-5; 10 nucleotides match TRBD2. The clonotype comes from a man aged 50-59 years who received an inactivated influenza vaccine. CDR3 loop: CAISWSGGASETQYF. The CDR3 bases are TGTGCCATCAGTTGGAGCGGGGGGGCCTCCGAGACCCAGTACTTC.